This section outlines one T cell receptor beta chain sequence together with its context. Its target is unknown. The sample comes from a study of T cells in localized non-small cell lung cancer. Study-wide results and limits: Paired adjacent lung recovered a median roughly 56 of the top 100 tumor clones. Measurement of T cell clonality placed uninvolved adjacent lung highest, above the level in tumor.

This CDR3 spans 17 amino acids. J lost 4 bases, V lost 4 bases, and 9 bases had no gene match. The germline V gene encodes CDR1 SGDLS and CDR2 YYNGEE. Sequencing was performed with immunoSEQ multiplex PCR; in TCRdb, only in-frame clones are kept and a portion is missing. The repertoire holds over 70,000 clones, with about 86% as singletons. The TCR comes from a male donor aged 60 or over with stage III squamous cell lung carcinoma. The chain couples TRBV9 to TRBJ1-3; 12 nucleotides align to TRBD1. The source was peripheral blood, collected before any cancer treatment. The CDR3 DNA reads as TGTGCCAGCAGCACACGGGGACAGGGGGCAGGAGGAAACACCATATATTTT. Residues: CASSTRGQGAGGNTIYF.